The clone carrying this T cell receptor beta chain appeared many times. This sample was included in a study of blood T cell repertoires in COVID-19. Study-wide background: Acute and convalescent COVID-19 samples came from the United States, Italy and Spain.

Between the trimmed V and J ends, which lost 7 bases and 3 bases, there was a span of 13 bases. This CDR3 spans 14 amino acids. Germline V gene lookup returns CDR1 SNHLY and CDR2 FYNNEI. Measured with immunoSEQ multiplex PCR; TCRdb has only the in-frame clones, and not every one. The sample carries more than 130,000 clones, 84% recorded once. The sample consisted of peripheral blood. This sequence was found in a woman of 80 years or more in a cohort sampled during active or convalescent COVID-19. The chain carries TRBV2 and TRBJ1-5, with D maybe TRBD1 (6 bases). Here the CDR3 DNA reads TGTGCCAGCACCCTCGGACAGATCAATCAGCCCCAGCATTTT. Protein sequence: CASTLGQINQPQHF.